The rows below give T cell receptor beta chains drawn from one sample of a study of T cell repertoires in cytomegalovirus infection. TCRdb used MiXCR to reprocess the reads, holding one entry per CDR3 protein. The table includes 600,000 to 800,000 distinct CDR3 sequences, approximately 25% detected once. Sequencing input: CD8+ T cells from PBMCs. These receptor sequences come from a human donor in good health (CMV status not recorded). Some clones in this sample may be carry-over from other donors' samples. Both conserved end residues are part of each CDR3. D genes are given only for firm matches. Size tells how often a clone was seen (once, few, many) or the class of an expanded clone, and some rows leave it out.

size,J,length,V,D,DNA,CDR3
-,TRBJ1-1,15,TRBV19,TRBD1,TGTGCCAGTAGTGACCGGACAGGGAGTTATGGTGAAGCTTTCTTT,CASSDRTGSYGEAFF
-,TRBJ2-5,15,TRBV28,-,TGTGCCAGCAGTCCTACTCGGGGGTCAAGAGAGACCCAGTACTTC,CASSPTRGSRETQYF
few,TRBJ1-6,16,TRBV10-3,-,TGTGCCATCAGTGGGGAGACAGGAGATTTGGATTCACCCCTCCACTTT,CAISGETGDLDSPLHF
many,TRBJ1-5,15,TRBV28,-,TGTGCCAGCAGTCCCGGGACACTTAGCAATCAGCCCCAGCATTTT,CASSPGTLSNQPQHF
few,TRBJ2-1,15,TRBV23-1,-,TGCGCCAGCAAAGAGGAGGTCCCCCGCAACAATGAGCAGTTCTTC,CASKEEVPRNNEQFF
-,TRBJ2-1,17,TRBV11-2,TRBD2,TGTGCCAGCAGCTCCTGGAATAGCGGGAGATCCTACAATGAGCAGTTCTTC,CASSSWNSGRSYNEQFF
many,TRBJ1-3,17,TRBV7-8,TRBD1,TGTGCCAGCAGCTCGGACAGGCCGACGTTCTCTGGAAACACCATATATTTT,CASSSDRPTFSGNTIYF
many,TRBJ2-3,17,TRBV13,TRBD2,TGTGCCAGCAGCCCCCCCGGGGGGGACTCTAGCACAGATACGCAGTATTTT,CASSPPGGDSSTDTQYF
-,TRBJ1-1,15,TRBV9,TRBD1,TGTGCCAGCAGCGGCCTTAACAGGGGGAGCACTGAAGCTTTCTTT,CASSGLNRGSTEAFF
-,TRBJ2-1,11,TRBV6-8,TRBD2,TGTGCCAGCTCACGCCGGGGGACTAGAGGTTTC,CASSRRGTRGF
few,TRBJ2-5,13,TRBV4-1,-,TGCGCCAGCAGCCAACTCCCGGGAGAGACCCAGTACTTC,CASSQLPGETQYF
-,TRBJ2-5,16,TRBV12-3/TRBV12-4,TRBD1,TGTGCCAGCAGTTCCCACGACAGGGGGACAAAAGAGACCCAGTACTTC,CASSSHDRGTKETQYF
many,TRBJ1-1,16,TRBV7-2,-,TGTGCCAGCACCGCGTTTGGACATAACATGAACACTGAAGCTTTCTTT,CASTAFGHNMNTEAFF
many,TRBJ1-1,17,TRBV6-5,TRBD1,TGTGCCAGCAGTTACCGACGTGACAGGGAAAATCGGCTTGAAGCTTTCTTT,CASSYRRDRENRLEAFF
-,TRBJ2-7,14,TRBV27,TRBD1,TGTGCCAGCAGTTGGTCAGGGGGCAGCGACGAGCAGTACTTC,CASSWSGGSDEQYF
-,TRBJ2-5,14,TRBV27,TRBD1,TGTGCCTGCAGTTTAACAGGGGACCAAGAGACCCAGTACTTC,CACSLTGDQETQYF
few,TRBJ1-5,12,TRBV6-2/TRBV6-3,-,TGTGCCAGCGCGCCGGGTCTATGGGCCCAGCATTTT,CASAPGLWAQHF